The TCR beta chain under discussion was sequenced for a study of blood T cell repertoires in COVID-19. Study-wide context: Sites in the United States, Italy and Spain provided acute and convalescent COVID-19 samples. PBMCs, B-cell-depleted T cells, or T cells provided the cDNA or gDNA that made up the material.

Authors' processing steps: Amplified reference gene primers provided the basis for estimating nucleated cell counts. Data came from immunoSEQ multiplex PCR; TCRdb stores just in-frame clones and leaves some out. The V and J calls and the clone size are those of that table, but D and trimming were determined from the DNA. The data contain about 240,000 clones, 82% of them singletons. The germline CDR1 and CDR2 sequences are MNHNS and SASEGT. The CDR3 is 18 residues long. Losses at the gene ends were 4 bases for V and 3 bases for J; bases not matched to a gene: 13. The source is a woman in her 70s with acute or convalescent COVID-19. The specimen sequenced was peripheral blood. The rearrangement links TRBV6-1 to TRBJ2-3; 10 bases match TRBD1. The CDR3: CASSANGVLDRGTDTQYF. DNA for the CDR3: TGTGCCAGCAGTGCCAATGGGGTGCTGGACAGGGGGACAGATACGCAGTATTTT.